This is a list of T cell receptor beta chains from one sample in a study of shared T cell receptors in the human thymus. Only in-frame clones appear in the TCRdb table, and some are missing; sequencing was by immunoSEQ multiplex PCR. Of about 660,000 clones listed, 70% to 90% are singletons. These sequences were also reported in another study, on human thymus T cells.

The sample was thymocytes. All receptors come from a boy in the first two years of life with a congenital heart defect. Both conserved end residues are part of each CDR3. The D gene is left open where the match is weak.

v_gene,d_gene,j_gene,len,CDR3aa
TRBV2,NA,TRBJ1-4,16,CASRGLDCRSNEKLFF
TRBV7-2,NA,TRBJ1-2,16,CASSLVAETLNYGYTF
TRBV7-2,NA,TRBJ1-2,14,CASSLERGAYGYTF
TRBV6-4,NA,TRBJ2-5,15,CASSERQGGQETQYF
TRBV4-1,NA,TRBJ1-1,18,CASSQEGREQGANTEAFF
TRBV7-2,NA,TRBJ2-3,17,CASSFSRQGGPTDTQYF
TRBV6-1,TRBD1,TRBJ2-2,14,CASIGQGGPGELFF
TRBV20-1,NA,TRBJ2-7,11,CSAGRGYEQYF
TRBV5-1,NA,TRBJ1-5,16,CASSLVGPFSNQPQHF
TRBV5-1,NA,TRBJ2-6,17,CASSPGTESSGANVLTF
TRBV5-6,NA,TRBJ2-6,16,CASSFLQVTGANVLTF
TRBV6-4,NA,TRBJ1-4,12,CASSDSYGKLFF
TRBV6-5,TRBD1,TRBJ2-7,14,CASRQGQGFYEQYF
TRBV18,NA,TRBJ2-5,14,CASSPSTEQETQYF
TRBV6-1,NA,TRBJ2-3,15,CASSDLPGLTDTQYF
TRBV28,NA,TRBJ1-1,15,CASTPLGTPNTEAFF
TRBV6-6,TRBD2,TRBJ2-3,14,CASSPRGWTDTQYF
TRBV30,NA,TRBJ1-1,12,CACLRGWAEAFF
TRBV30,NA,TRBJ1-1,16,CAWSPSGGGQDTEAFF
TRBV7-2,TRBD2,TRBJ2-7,19,CASSLTKDSGSFRICEQYF
TRBV7-2,TRBD1,TRBJ1-1,16,CASSLMGQGRDTEAFF
TRBV13,NA,TRBJ2-7,13,CASSYPGAYEQYF
TRBV29-1,TRBD1,TRBJ2-3,14,CSVAGTGNADTQYF
TRBV19,NA,TRBJ2-1,15,CASSPMGGGGNEQFF
TRBV5-4,NA,TRBJ2-7,13,CASSPPLPYEQYF
TRBV6-1,TRBD1,TRBJ1-1,15,CASNGGARGPTEAFF
TRBV7-9,TRBD1,TRBJ2-7,14,CASSSRQGRHEQYF
TRBV4-2,NA,TRBJ1-2,14,CASSQERSNYGYTF
TRBV6-5,TRBD2,TRBJ2-3,15,CASSYRSGSPDTQYF
TRBV7-9,TRBD1,TRBJ1-2,19,CASSSRVFGQEGPPYGYTF
TRBV15,NA,TRBJ2-3,16,CATSRETARSTDTQYF